The entry below gives a single T cell receptor (beta chain) sequence along with its context. The data were obtained in a study of blood T cell repertoires in COVID-19. In the study overall: The United States, Italy and Spain provided the acute and convalescent COVID-19 samples.

The protocol was immunoSEQ multiplex PCR, while the TCRdb copy is restricted to in-frame clones and leaves out a portion. This sample has 170,000 or so clones, with about 86% found just once. Germline V gene lookup returns CDR1 LGHDT and CDR2 YNNKEL (reference sequence). Losses at the gene ends were 3 bases for V and 4 bases for J; bases not matched to a gene: 5. This CDR3 comprises 15 residues. V usage is TRBV3-1 (or the pseudogene TRBV3-2) and J usage is TRBJ1-4; 7 nucleotides match TRBD1. The material sequenced was peripheral blood. The TCR comes from a man in his fifties with active or convalescent COVID-19. The CDR3 loop is CASSHAGQFNEKLFF. The CDR3, as DNA: TGTGCCAGCAGCCATGCGGGACAGTTTAATGAAAAACTGTTTTTT.